The 16 T cell receptor beta chains given below trace back to one sample, sequenced in a study of CD8 T cells in ankylosing spondylitis. TCRdb recomputed calls from the 5' RACE reads with MiXCR, one row per CDR3 protein. The table has some 220,000 distinct CDR3 sequences, about 11% seen once. Material for sequencing was blood, either unsorted or a sorted T cell fraction (not recorded which). The source of these receptors is a male donor with ankylosing spondylitis or in good health (not recorded which).

V is TRBV5-1 and J is TRBJ2-1; TRBD1 agrees at 8 bases. J lost 6 bases, V lost 4 bases, and 9 bases had no gene match. The CDR3 sequence is 15 residues long. CDR1 and CDR2 (germline): SGHRS, YFSETQ. The CDR3 coding sequence is TGCGCCAGCAGCCTGGGACAGGTTAATGTCAATGAGCAGTTCTTC. It encodes CASSLGQVNVNEQFF.

The sample holds many counts of this clonotype. V and J are TRBV20-1 and TRBJ2-7; 9 nucleotides agree with TRBD1. The J segment lost 6 bases and the V segment lost 0 bases, leaving 6 bases of the junction unmatched. The CDR3 spans 14 residues. Germline loops: CDR1 DFQATT, CDR2 SNEGSKA (reference sequence). The CDR3 protein is CSARDPGQGPEQYF. In DNA, the CDR3 is TGCAGTGCTAGAGATCCTGGACAGGGGCCCGAGCAGTACTTC.

This clonotype was counted at least ten times. The rearrangement joins TRBV12-3 or TRBV12-4 to TRBJ2-1; 12 positions match TRBD2. This CDR3 region has 15 residues. Trimming took 5 bases from V and 5 from J; bases not matched to a gene: 4. CDR3 DNA sequence: TGTGCCAGCAGTCTCCGGACTAGCGGGGACAATGAGCAGTTCTTC. Protein: CASSLRTSGDNEQFF.

This clonotype was counted ten times or more. J is TRBJ2-1 and V is TRBV18; tentatively, D is TRBD1 (5 bases). The germline CDR1 and CDR2 sequences are KGHSH and LQKENI. The CDR3 consists of 16 residues. V was clipped by 0 bases and J by 0 bases, with 9 bases between them. CDR3: CASSPPWGISYNEQFF. The CDR3 DNA is TGTGCCAGCTCACCACCCTGGGGCATCTCCTACAATGAGCAGTTCTTC.

This clonotype was observed many times. This chain connects TRBV20-1 to TRBJ2-5; tentative D call: TRBD2 (5 bases). Germline V gives CDR1 DFQATT, CDR2 SNEGSKA (reference sequence). The CDR3 runs 14 residues. V lost 5 bases, J lost 2 bases, and 15 bases lay in between. The CDR3 DNA follows: TGCAGTGCTCCCCGGTTTAGCGAGCAAGAGACCCAGTACTTC. It encodes CSAPRFSEQETQYF.

The chain uses TRBV2 and TRBJ2-7; unclear D gene. The CDR3 consists of 12 residues. V lost 6 bases to trimming and J lost 1 base, with 7 bases between them. Germline CDR1 and CDR2: SNHLY and FYNNEI. CDR3 coding DNA: TGTGCCAGCAGGATCAGTTCCTACGAGCAGTACTTC. Translation: CASRISSYEQYF.

Notes on this clonotype: A much larger clone is a single base away; this may be a read error. V gene TRBV29-1 combines with J gene TRBJ1-3, with D perhaps TRBD1 (6 bases). The CDR3 contains 12 residues. CDR1 is SQVTM, CDR2 ANQGSEA, per germline. The CDR3 DNA follows: TGCAGCATCTCAGGGGCTGGAAACAACATATATTTT. This codes for CSISGAGNNIYF. Looking up the rest from reference TRBV29-1 and TRBJ1-3 gives the full variable domain: SAVISQKPSRDICQRGTSLTIQCQVDSQVTMMFWYRQQPGQSLTLIATANQGSEATYESGFVIDKFPISRPNLTFSTLTVSNMSPEDSSIYLCSISGAGNNIYFGEGSWLTVV.

A note on this clonotype: A much larger clone differs by one base, so this may be a read error. V is TRBV5-1 and J is TRBJ1-2, with TRBD1 matching over 8 bases. Germline V gene data show CDR1 as SGHRS and CDR2 as YFSETQ. The CDR3 is 14 amino acids. CDR3 amino acids: CTSSFRGLEDGYTF. Here the CDR3 DNA reads TGCACCAGCAGCTTCAGGGGGCTCGAGGATGGCTACACCTTC.

CDR3 coding DNA: TGTGCCAGCAGCTTATGGGGGGGGGGACAGGGTGGCAGGAATGAGCAGTTCTTC. Its protein is CASSLWGGGQGGRNEQFF. The chain carries TRBV11-2 and TRBJ2-1, with TRBD1 matching 9 bases. From germline, CDR1 is SGHAT and CDR2 FQNNGV. This CDR3 contains 18 residues. J was trimmed by 7 bases and V by 2 bases; bases with no gene match: 15.

Comment on this clonotype: A much more abundant neighbour one base away suggests this may be a read error. This rearrangement joins TRBV30 to TRBJ2-1; 7 bases are a match to TRBD2. The CDR3 consists of 13 residues. The V gene's germline CDR1 is GTSNPN and CDR2 SVGIG (reference sequence). In DNA, the CDR3 is TGTGCCTGGAGTGTAGCGGGATACAATGCGCAGTTCTTC. The encoded protein is CAWSVAGYNAQFF.

This clonotype has a count of ten or more. The V call is TRBV6-5, the J call TRBJ2-1; D not certain. The ends were cut back, 0 bases at V and 2 bases at J, with 8 bases in the middle. This CDR3 is built from 15 residues. Per germline, CDR1 MNHEY and CDR2 SVGAGI. As DNA, the CDR3 is TGTGCCAGCAGTTACTCGATGGCAGCCTACAATGAGCAGTTCTTC. Amino acids: CASSYSMAAYNEQFF.

This clonotype was seen many times. The V and J genes are TRBV4-2 and TRBJ2-1, with TRBD2 identical over 15 bases. J lost 8 bases, V lost 1 base, and 6 bases had no gene match. Germline CDR1 and CDR2: LGHNA and YNFKEQ. The CDR3 has 17 residues. CDR3 protein: CASSQARTSGRADEQFF. For the CDR3, the DNA is TGTGCCAGCAGCCAAGCCCGGACTAGCGGGAGGGCGGATGAGCAGTTCTTC.

The sample holds many counts of this clonotype. The chain carries TRBV12-3 or TRBV12-4 and TRBJ2-7; the D is unclear. The CDR3 consists of 13 residues. Trimming stripped 0 bases from V and 6 bases from J, with 9 bases between. CDR3: CASSLALGGEQYF. The CDR3 region has the DNA TGTGCCAGCAGTTTAGCATTGGGCGGCGAGCAGTACTTC.

This clonotype has at least ten counts. This chain links TRBV27 with TRBJ1-5, with D perhaps matching TRBD1 (6 bases). Germline V gene data show CDR1 as MNHEY and CDR2 as SMNVEV (reference sequence). The CDR3 contains 17 residues. Trimming took 3 bases from V and 5 from J, leaving 20 bases between them. CDR3 amino acids: CASSFNFRGGQDQPQHF. The CDR3 DNA is TGTGCCAGCAGTTTTAATTTTCGGGGGGGGCAGGATCAGCCCCAGCATTTT.

This clonotype has ten or more counts. The gene calls are TRBV27 and TRBJ2-7; 8 bases line up with TRBD1. With V trimmed by 7 bases and J by 3 bases, 20 bases remained unmatched. The CDR3 totals 18 residues. The germline gives CDR1 MNHEY, CDR2 SMNVEV (reference sequence). The CDR3 nucleotides read TGTGCCAGCACCCTCCTATCGGGCAGGGGGCGTTTCAGCTACGAGCAGTACTTC. This translates into CASTLLSGRGRFSYEQYF.

This clonotype was seen repeatedly, ten times or more. This rearrangement joins TRBV20-1 to TRBJ1-2; no definite D call. CDR1 is DFQATT and CDR2 is SNEGSKA in the germline V gene (reference sequence). The CDR3 consists of 13 residues. V was trimmed by 3 bases and J by 4 bases, leaving 12 bases between them. The CDR3 sequence is CSASLPGAYGYTF. The CDR3 coding sequence is TGCAGTGCTAGCTTGCCCGGTGCCTATGGCTACACCTTC.